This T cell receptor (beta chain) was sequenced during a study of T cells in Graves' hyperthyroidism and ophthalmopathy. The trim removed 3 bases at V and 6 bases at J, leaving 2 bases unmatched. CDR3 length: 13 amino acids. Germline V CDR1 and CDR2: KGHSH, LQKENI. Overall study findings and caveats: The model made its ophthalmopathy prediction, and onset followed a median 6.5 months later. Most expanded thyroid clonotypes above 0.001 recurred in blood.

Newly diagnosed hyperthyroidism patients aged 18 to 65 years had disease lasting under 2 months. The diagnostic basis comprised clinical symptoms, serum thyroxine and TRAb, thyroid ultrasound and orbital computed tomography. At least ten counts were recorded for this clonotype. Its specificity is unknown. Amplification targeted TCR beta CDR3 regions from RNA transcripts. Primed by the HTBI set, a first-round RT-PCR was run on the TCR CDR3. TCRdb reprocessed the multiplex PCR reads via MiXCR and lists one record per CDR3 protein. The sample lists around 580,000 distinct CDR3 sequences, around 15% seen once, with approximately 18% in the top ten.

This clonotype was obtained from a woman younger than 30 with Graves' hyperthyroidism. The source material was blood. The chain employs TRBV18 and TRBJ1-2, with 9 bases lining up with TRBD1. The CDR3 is CASSPGQGDGYTF. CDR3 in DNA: TGTGCCAGCTCACCGGGACAGGGAGATGGCTACACCTTC.